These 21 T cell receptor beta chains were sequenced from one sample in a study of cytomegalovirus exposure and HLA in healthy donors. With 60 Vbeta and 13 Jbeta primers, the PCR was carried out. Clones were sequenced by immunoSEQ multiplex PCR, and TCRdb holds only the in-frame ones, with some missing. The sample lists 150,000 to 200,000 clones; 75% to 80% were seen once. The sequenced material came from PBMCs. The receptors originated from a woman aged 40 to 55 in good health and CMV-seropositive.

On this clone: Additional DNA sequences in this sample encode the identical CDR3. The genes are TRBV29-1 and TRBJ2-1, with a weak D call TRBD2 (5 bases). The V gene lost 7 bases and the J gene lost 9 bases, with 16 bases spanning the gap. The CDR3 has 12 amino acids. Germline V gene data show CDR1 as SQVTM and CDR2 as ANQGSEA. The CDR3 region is CSAGYRGSEQFF. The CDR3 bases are TGCAGCGCTGGCTACAGAGGGAGTGAGCAGTTCTTC.

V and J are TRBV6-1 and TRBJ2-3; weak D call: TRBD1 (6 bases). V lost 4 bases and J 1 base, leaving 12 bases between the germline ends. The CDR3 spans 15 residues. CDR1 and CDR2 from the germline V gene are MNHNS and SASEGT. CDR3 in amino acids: CASSARGRGTDTQYF. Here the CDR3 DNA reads TGTGCCAGCAGTGCCAGGGGTCGCGGCACAGATACGCAGTATTTT.

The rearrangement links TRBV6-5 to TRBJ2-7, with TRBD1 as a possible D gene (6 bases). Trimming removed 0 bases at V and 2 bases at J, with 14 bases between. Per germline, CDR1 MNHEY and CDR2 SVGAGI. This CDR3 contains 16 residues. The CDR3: CASSYSIWGRTYEQYF. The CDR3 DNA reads TGTGCCAGCAGTTACTCGATATGGGGGCGGACCTACGAGCAGTACTTC.

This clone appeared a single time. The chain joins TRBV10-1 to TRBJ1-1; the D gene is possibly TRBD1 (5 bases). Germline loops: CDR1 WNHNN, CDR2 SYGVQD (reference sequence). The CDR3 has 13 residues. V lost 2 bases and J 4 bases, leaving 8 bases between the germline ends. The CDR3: CASSEQGPTEAFF. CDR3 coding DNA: TGCGCCAGCAGTGAGCAGGGCCCCACTGAAGCTTTCTTT.

Here the CDR3 DNA reads TGTGCCAGTAGTCCAGACAGGGGGCTTCGGAACACCATATATTTT. Encoded protein: CASSPDRGLRNTIYF. The chain links TRBV19 to TRBJ1-3, with 10 bases identical to TRBD1. J lost 7 bases, V lost 5 bases, and 8 bases had no gene match. CDR1 is LNHDA and CDR2 is SQIVND in the germline V gene (reference sequence). The CDR3 consists of 15 residues.

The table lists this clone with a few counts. The CDR3 bases are TGTGCCATCAGTGATCGTCAGGGGCATGGCTACACCTTC. Amino acids: CAISDRQGHGYTF. The chain joins TRBV10-3 to TRBJ1-2; maybe TRBD1 (6 bases). V shed 3 bases and J shed 6 bases, with 11 bases lying between them. Germline CDR1 is ENHRY and CDR2 is SYGVKD. The CDR3 extends over 13 amino acids.

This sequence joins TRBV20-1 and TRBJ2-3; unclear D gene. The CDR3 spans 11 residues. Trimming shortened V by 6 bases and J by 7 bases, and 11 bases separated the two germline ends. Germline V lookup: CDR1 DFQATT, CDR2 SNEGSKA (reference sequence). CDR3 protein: CSAPFYYTQYF. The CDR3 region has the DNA TGCAGTGCCCCTTTCTACTATACGCAGTATTTT.

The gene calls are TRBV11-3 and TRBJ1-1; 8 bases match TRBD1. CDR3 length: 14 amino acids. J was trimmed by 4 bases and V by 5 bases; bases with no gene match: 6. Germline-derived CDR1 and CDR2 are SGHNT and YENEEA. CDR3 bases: TGTGCCAGCAGCCCAGGACAGGGTTCCACTGAAGCTTTCTTT. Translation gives CASSPGQGSTEAFF. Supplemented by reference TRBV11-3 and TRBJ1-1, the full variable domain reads EAGVVQSPRYKIIEKKQPVAFWCNPISGHNTLYWYLQNLGQGPELLIRYENEEAVDDSQLPKDRFSAERLKGVDSTLKIQPAELGDSAVYLCASSPGQGSTEAFFGQGTRLTVV.

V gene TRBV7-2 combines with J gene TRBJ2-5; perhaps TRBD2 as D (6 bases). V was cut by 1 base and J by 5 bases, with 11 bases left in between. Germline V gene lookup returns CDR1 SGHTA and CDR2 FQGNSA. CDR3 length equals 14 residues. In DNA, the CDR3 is TGTGCCAGCAGCTTAGGGGCGGGGAGGGAGACCCAGTACTTC. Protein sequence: CASSLGAGRETQYF. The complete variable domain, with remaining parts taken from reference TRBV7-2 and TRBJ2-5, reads GAGVSQSPSNKVTEKGKDVELRCDPISGHTALYWYRQSLGQGLEFLIYFQGNSAPDKSGLPSDRFSAERTGGSVSTLTIQRTQQEDSAVYLCASSLGAGRETQYFGPGTRLLVL.

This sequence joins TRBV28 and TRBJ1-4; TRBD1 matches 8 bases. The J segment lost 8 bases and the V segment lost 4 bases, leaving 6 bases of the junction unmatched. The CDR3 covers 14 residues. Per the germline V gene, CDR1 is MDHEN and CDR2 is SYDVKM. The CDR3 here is CASSSTGVAEKLFF. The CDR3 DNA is TGTGCCAGCAGTTCGACAGGGGTGGCGGAAAAACTGTTTTTT.

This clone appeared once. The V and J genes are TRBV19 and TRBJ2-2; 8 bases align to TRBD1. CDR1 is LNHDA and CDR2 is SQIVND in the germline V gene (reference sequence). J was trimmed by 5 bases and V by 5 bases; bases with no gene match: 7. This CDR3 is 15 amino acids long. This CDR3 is CASSLQTGATGELFF. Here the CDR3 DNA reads TGTGCCAGTAGTCTGCAGACAGGGGCTACCGGGGAGCTGTTTTTT. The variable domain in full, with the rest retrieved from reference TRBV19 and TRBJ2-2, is DGGITQSPKYLFRKEGQNVTLSCEQNLNHDAMYWYRQDPGQGLRLIYYSQIVNDFQKGDIAEGYSVSREKKESFPLTVTSAQKNPTAFYLCASSLQTGATGELFFGEGSRLTVL.

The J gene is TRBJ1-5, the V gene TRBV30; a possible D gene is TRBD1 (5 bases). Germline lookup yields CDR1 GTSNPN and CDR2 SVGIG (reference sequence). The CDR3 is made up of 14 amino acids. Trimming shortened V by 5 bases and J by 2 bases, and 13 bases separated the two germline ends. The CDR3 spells CAWGRDEGNQPQHF. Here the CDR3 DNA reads TGTGCCTGGGGCAGGGATGAAGGCAATCAGCCCCAGCATTTT. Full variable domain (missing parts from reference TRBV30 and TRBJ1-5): SQTIHQWPATLVQPVGSPLSLECTVEGTSNPNLYWYRQAAGRGLQLLFYSVGIGQISSEVPQNLSASRPQDRQFILSSKKLLLSDSGFYLCAWGRDEGNQPQHFGDGTRLSIL.

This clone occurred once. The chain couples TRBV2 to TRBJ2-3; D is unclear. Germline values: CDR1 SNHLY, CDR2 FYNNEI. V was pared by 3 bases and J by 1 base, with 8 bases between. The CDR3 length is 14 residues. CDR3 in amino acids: CASSDRSGTDTQYF. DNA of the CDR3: TGTGCCAGCAGTGATCGTTCAGGCACAGATACGCAGTATTTT. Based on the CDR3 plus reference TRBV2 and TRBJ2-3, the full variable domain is EPEVTQTPSHQVTQMGQEVILRCVPISNHLYFYWYRQILGQKVEFLVSFYNNEISEKSEIFDDQFSVERPDGSNFTLKIRSTKLEDSAMYFCASSDRSGTDTQYFGPGTRLTVL.

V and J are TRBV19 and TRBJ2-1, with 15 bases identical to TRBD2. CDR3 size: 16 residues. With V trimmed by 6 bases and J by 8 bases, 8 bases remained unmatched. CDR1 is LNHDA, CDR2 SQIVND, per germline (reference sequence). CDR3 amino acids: CASRPGLAGGVYEQFF. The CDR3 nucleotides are TGTGCCAGTAGGCCGGGACTAGCGGGGGGAGTGTATGAGCAGTTCTTC.

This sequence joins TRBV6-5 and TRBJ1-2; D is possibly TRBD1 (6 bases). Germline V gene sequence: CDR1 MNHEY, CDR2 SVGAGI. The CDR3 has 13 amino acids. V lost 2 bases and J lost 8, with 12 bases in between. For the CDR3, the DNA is TGTGCCAGCAGTTACGAGGGGGTGAGAGGCTACACCTTC. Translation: CASSYEGVRGYTF.

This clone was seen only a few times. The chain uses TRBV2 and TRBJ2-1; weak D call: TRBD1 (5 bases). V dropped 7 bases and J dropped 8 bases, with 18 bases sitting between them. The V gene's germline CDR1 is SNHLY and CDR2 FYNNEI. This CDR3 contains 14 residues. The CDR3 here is CASMAQARSDEQFF. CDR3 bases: TGTGCCAGCATGGCACAGGCCCGTTCGGATGAGCAGTTCTTC.

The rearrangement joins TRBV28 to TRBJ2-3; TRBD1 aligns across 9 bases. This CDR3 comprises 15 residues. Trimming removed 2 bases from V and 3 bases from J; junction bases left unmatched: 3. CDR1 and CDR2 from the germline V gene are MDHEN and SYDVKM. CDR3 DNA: TGTGCCAGCAGTTTAGGGACAGGGAGTACAGATACGCAGTATTTT. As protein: CASSLGTGSTDTQYF.

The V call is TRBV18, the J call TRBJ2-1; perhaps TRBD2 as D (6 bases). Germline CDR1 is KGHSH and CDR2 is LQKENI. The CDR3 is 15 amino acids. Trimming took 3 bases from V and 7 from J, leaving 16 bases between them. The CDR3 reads CASSPRAGLGNEQFF. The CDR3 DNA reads TGTGCCAGCTCACCCCGAGCGGGTTTAGGGAATGAGCAGTTCTTC. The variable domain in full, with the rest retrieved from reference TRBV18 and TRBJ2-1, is NAGVMQNPRHLVRRRGQEARLRCSPMKGHSHVYWYRQLPEEGLKFMVYLQKENIIDESGMPKERFSAEFPKEGPSILRIQQVVRGDSAAYFCASSPRAGLGNEQFFGPGTRLTVL.

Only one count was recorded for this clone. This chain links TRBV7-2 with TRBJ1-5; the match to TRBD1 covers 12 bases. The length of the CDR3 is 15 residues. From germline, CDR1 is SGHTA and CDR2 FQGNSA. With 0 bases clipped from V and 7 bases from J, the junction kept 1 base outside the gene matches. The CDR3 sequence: CASSLAGTGGQPQHF. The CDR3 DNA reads TGTGCCAGCAGCTTAGCGGGGACAGGGGGCCAGCCCCAGCATTTT.

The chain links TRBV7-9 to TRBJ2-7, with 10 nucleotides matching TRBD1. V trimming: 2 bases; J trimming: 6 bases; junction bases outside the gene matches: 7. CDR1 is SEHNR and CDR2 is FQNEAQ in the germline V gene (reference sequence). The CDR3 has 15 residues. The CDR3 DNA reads TGTGCCAGCAGCTTAACCGGGACAGGGGTGGCCGAGCAGTACTTC. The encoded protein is CASSLTGTGVAEQYF. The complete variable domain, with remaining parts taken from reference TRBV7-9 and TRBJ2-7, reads DTGVSQNPRHKITKRGQNVTFRCDPISEHNRLYWYRQTLGQGPEFLTYFQNEAQLEKSRLLSDRFSAERPKGSFSTLEIQRTEQGDSAMYLCASSLTGTGVAEQYFGPGTRLTVT.

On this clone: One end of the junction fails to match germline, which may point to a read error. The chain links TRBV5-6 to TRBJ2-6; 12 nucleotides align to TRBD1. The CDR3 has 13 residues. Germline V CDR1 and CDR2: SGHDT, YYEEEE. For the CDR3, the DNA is TGTGCCAGCAGCTACTCCGGGACAGGGGGCTTGTCTTTC. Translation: CASSYSGTGGLSF.